This entry lists 11 T cell receptor beta chains sequenced from one sample in a study of T cell changes during pregnancy in multiple sclerosis. Repertoires were generated with immunoSEQ multiplex PCR, while TCRdb's copy carries only in-frame clones and drops some. This sample has 30,000 to 40,000 clones; 80% to 95% occur once, and the top ten carry over 0.3%. The input for sequencing was CD4+ T cells from peripheral blood mononuclear cells, taken in the third trimester of pregnancy. These receptors came from a female donor in good health, enrolled as a control in a pregnancy study.

Here the CDR3 DNA reads TGTGCCAGTAGTATGGGGACTAGCGGAGGGGTCCACGAGCAGTACTTC. Translation: CASSMGTSGGVHEQYF. The gene calls are TRBV19 and TRBJ2-7, with 11 bases lining up with TRBD2. Germline CDR1 and CDR2: LNHDA and SQIVND (reference sequence). The V gene end was trimmed by 3 bases and the J gene end by 5 bases; junction bases not matched to a gene: 9. The CDR3 is made up of 16 amino acids.

CDR3 bases: TGTGCCAGCAGCCAAGTAACTGGGACTAGCGGCCCAGATACGCAGTATTTT. Its protein is CASSQVTGTSGPDTQYF. V usage is TRBV4-2 and J usage is TRBJ2-3; 11 nucleotides align to TRBD2. The V gene's germline CDR1 is LGHNA and CDR2 YNFKEQ. The CDR3 has 17 residues. J gave up 4 bases and V 1 base, and 7 bases lay outside the gene matches.

V and J are TRBV18 and TRBJ1-1; 8 nucleotides align to TRBD1. The CDR3 consists of 15 residues. Trimming took 1 base from V and 2 from J; bases not matched to a gene: 3. Germline assignment: CDR1 KGHSH and CDR2 LQKENI. CDR3 nucleotides: TGTGCCAGCTCACCACTGGGACAGGCCAACACTGAAGCTTTCTTT. As protein: CASSPLGQANTEAFF.

The rearrangement links TRBV5-8 to TRBJ2-2, with no clear D. V dropped 0 bases and J dropped 4 bases, with 4 bases sitting between them. Germline assignment: CDR1 SGHTS and CDR2 YDEGEE. The CDR3 covers 13 residues. The CDR3 coding sequence is TGTGCCAGCAGCTTGGAAGCCACCGGGGAGCTGTTTTTT. Amino acid sequence: CASSLEATGELFF. Full variable domain (remainder filled in from reference TRBV5-8 and TRBJ2-2): EAGVTQSPTHLIKTRGQQATLRCSPISGHTSVYWYQQALGLGLQFLLWYDEGEERNRGNFPPRFSGRQFPNYSSELNVNALELEDSALYLCASSLEATGELFFGEGSRLTVL.

This clone has just a few counts. The chain is built from TRBV9 and TRBJ2-1; the D gene is possibly TRBD2 (5 bases). Germline CDR1 SGDLS, CDR2 YYNGEE. The CDR3 covers 15 residues. Trimming removed 5 bases from V and 0 bases from J, with 12 bases in between. The CDR3 is CASRGSGSSYNEQFF. For the CDR3, the DNA is TGTGCCAGCAGGGGAAGCGGAAGCTCCTACAATGAGCAGTTCTTC.

The chain links TRBV2 to TRBJ1-5, with D possibly being TRBD1 (6 bases). The J call may not be correct, given that the DNA end is closer to TRBJ2-3. The CDR3 covers 14 residues. Germline CDR1 is SNHLY and CDR2 is FYNNEI. The CDR3 DNA is TGTGCCAGCATGGGGGCCCCGAGCAATCAGCCCCAGTATTTT. Translation: CASMGAPSNQPQYF.

The chain carries TRBV7-8 and TRBJ2-7, with 7 nucleotides matching TRBD2. Germline values: CDR1 SGHVS, CDR2 FQNEAQ. The CDR3 is 15 amino acids. The V gene end was trimmed by 5 bases and the J gene end by 1 base; junction bases not matched to a gene: 8. CDR3 region: CASSPLAGESYEQYF. In DNA form, the CDR3 reads TGTGCCAGCAGCCCGCTTGCGGGGGAATCCTACGAGCAGTACTTC. The complete variable domain, with remaining parts taken from reference TRBV7-8 and TRBJ2-7, reads GAGVSQSPRYKVAKRGQDVALRCDPISGHVSLFWYQQALGQGPEFLTYFQNEAQLDKSGLPSDRFFAERPEGSVSTLKIQRTQQEDSAVYLCASSPLAGESYEQYFGPGTRLTVT.

V and J are TRBV9 and TRBJ1-2; 8 nucleotides line up with TRBD1. This CDR3 comprises 16 residues. J gave up 4 bases and V 0 bases, and 8 bases lay outside the gene matches. The germline CDR1 and CDR2 sequences are SGDLS and YYNGEE. The DNA of the CDR3 is TGTGCCAGCAGCGTAGGTCGACAGGGGTTCGGCTATGGCTACACCTTC. It translates to CASSVGRQGFGYGYTF.

This clone is medium-sized in the sample. The rearrangement links TRBV9 to TRBJ1-2, with no clear D. CDR1 SGDLS and CDR2 YYNGEE come from the germline V gene. This CDR3 has 13 amino acids. Trimming took off 2 bases at V and 8 bases at J, with 13 bases between the two ends. CDR3 region: CASSVTGSGGYTF. CDR3 sequence (DNA): TGTGCCAGCAGCGTTACGGGGAGCGGAGGCTACACCTTC.

The chain carries TRBV25-1 and TRBJ2-5; D may be TRBD2 (6 bases). Trimming pared 4 bases from V and 4 bases from J, leaving 13 bases between. There are 14 residues in the CDR3. Germline assignment: CDR1 MGHDK and CDR2 SYGVNS. In DNA, the CDR3 is TGTGCCAGCAGTGCACCCCGGGACTTAGAGACCCAGTACTTC. This encodes CASSAPRDLETQYF.

This clone was observed a single time. The chain has TRBV6-5 and TRBJ2-7; TRBD2 matches 7 bases. The CDR3 sequence is 14 residues long. The germline CDR1 and CDR2 sequences are MNHEY and SVGAGI. Unmatched junction bases numbered 10, after V lost 6 bases and J lost 5 bases. This CDR3 reads CASSSGGSGNEQYF. CDR3 sequence (DNA): TGTGCCAGCAGCTCGGGCGGGAGCGGGAACGAGCAGTACTTC.